The rows below give T cell receptor beta chains drawn from one sample of a study. Clones were read by immunoSEQ multiplex PCR, and TCRdb kept only the in-frame ones, dropping some. Among approximately 70,000 clones listed, just over 90% were seen once. Sequencing used PBMCs. These receptors were collected from a man aged 35-49 years with rheumatoid arthritis. Each CDR3 is given with its conserved first and last residue. A D gene is named only where the DNA matches it firmly. Clone size appears in some rows only: once, few, many, or a class for an expanded clone.

CDR3nt	CDR3aa	v_gene	d_gene	j_gene	abundance
TGTGCCAGTAGTGCGACTAGCGGGAGTATCTACAATGAGCAGTTCTTC	CASSATSGSIYNEQFF	TRBV19	TRBD2	TRBJ2-1	NA
TGTGCCAGTAGTATAGGAGACCCTGGCGAGCAGTACTTC	CASSIGDPGEQYF	TRBV19	NA	TRBJ2-7	once
TGTGCCAGCAGCTTAGCCGCTTACAGGGGGAATGGAAACACCATATATTTT	CASSLAAYRGNGNTIYF	TRBV7-2	TRBD1	TRBJ1-3	once
TGTGCCAGCTCACCTCCGAGTAGCGGGGGGTCCTACAATGAGCAGTTCTTC	CASSPPSSGGSYNEQFF	TRBV18	TRBD2	TRBJ2-1	NA
TGCGCCAGCAGCTGGACAGGGAATCGACAAGAGACCCAGTACTTC	CASSWTGNRQETQYF	TRBV5-1	TRBD1	TRBJ2-5	NA
TGTGCCAGCAGCCCCGCAGCGGGGGCGAACCAAGAGACCCAGTACTTC	CASSPAAGANQETQYF	TRBV11-3	TRBD2	TRBJ2-5	NA
TGCAGTGCTAGTCTGACAGCTGGGGCCAACGTCCTGACTTTC	CSASLTAGANVLTF	TRBV20-1	NA	TRBJ2-6	NA
TGTGCCAGCAGCCAAGGGAACTCAGAAGAGACCCAGTACTTC	CASSQGNSEETQYF	TRBV13	NA	TRBJ2-5	NA
TGCAGCGTTGAAGGGGGCTCTGGGGCCAACGTCCTGACTTTC	CSVEGGSGANVLTF	TRBV29-1	NA	TRBJ2-6	NA
TGCAGCGTTGCGGGTTTGGCGGGAGTACCCTACGAGCAGTACTTC	CSVAGLAGVPYEQYF	TRBV29-1	TRBD2	TRBJ2-7	once
TGTGCCAGCTCAGCCACAGGGGGCAGGCAGCCCCAGCATTTT	CASSATGGRQPQHF	TRBV18	TRBD1	TRBJ1-5	NA
TGTGCCAGCAGGTCCCGTACTGGAATCGAGACCCAGTACTTC	CASRSRTGIETQYF	TRBV28	NA	TRBJ2-5	NA
TGTGCCAGCAGCCCTCGACGGGATCTGAACACTGAAGCTTTCTTT	CASSPRRDLNTEAFF	TRBV9	NA	TRBJ1-1	NA
TGTGCCAGCAGGGGGTCGGCGGCAAGTAATTCACCCCTCCACTTT	CASRGSAASNSPLHF	TRBV6-4	NA	TRBJ1-6	NA
TGTGCCTGGGTGGACACCTCCTATGGCTACACCTTC	CAWVDTSYGYTF	TRBV30	NA	TRBJ1-2	NA
TGTGCCAGCCGTCCGGGGGCGAGCACTGAAGCTTTCTTT	CASRPGASTEAFF	TRBV25-1	NA	TRBJ1-1	NA
TGTGCCAGCAGCTCCTCCTATAATTCACCCCTCCACTTT	CASSSSYNSPLHF	TRBV7-9	NA	TRBJ1-6	once
TGTGCCAGCAGCCATGATGGGGGGGCGAAGCCCCAGCATTTT	CASSHDGGAKPQHF	TRBV27	NA	TRBJ1-5	NA
TGTGCCAGCAGTGACCAAAAGACAGACAGCTCCTACGAGCAGTACTTC	CASSDQKTDSSYEQYF	TRBV27	NA	TRBJ2-7	NA
TGTGCCAGCAGTTACTCGAGACAGGCGGCCTACGAGCAGTACTTC	CASSYSRQAAYEQYF	TRBV6-5	NA	TRBJ2-7	NA
TGTGCCAGCAGCTTGACGACAGGGGCGTACAATGAGCAGTTCTTC	CASSLTTGAYNEQFF	TRBV7-2	TRBD1	TRBJ2-1	once
TGTGCCACCTCGTCGGGTGGTGAAGGACAGCCCCAGCATTTT	CATSSGGEGQPQHF	TRBV19	NA	TRBJ1-5	NA
TGTGCCAGCAGCCCGGGACTCAGTGGGTACAATGAGCAGTTCTTC	CASSPGLSGYNEQFF	TRBV5-5	NA	TRBJ2-1	NA
TGTGCCAGCTCACCTCTTGACGCAAGGGGACCTAATTCACCCCTCCACTTT	CASSPLDARGPNSPLHF	TRBV18	NA	TRBJ1-6	NA
TGTGCCAGTAGTATTGAAGGACTCGAGCAGTACTTC	CASSIEGLEQYF	TRBV19	NA	TRBJ2-7	NA
TGTGCCAGCAGCTTAGCCCCGCGGGGACAGCCTGCAACTAATGAAAAACTGTTTTTT	CASSLAPRGQPATNEKLFF	TRBV11-2	TRBD1	TRBJ1-4	NA